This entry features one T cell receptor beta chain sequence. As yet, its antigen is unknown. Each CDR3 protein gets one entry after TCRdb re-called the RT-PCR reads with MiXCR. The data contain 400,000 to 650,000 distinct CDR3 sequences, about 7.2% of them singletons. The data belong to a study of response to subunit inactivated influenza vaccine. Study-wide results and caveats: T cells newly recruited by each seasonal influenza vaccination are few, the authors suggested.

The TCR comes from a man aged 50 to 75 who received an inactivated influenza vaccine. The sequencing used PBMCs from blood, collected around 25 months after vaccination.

Written as DNA, the CDR3 is TGTGCCAGTAGTACTCAGGGACACGTGAATGAGCAGTTCTTC. Translated: CASSTQGHVNEQFF. The J gene is TRBJ2-1, the V gene TRBV19, with a weak D call TRBD1 (6 bases). The CDR3 covers 14 residues. V was clipped by 4 bases and J by 7 bases, with 14 bases between them. Germline values: CDR1 LNHDA, CDR2 SQIVND (reference sequence).